Shown below are 19 T cell receptor beta chains from a single sample sequenced in a study of T-cell memory formation after mild COVID-19. TCRdb reprocessed the 5' RACE reads with MiXCR, giving one entry per CDR3 protein. The table shows 350,000 to 500,000 distinct CDR3 sequences, with more than 15% occurring only once. Input material: PBMCs or a T cell subset sorted from them (not recorded which). The receptors derive from a man aged 18-30 years who had mild COVID-19 (a few samples of this study predate the infection). Cell type and time point are not known.

The V and J genes are TRBV20-1 and TRBJ2-1, with D possibly TRBD1 on 8 matching bases. Germline values: CDR1 DFQATT, CDR2 SNEGSKA (reference sequence). CDR3 size: 16 residues. V lost 1 base to trimming and J lost 8 bases, with 21 bases between them. The CDR3 coding sequence is TGCAGTGCTAGAGCCCACATTTGGACAGGGAGGGATGAGCAGTTCTTC. Encoded protein: CSARAHIWTGRDEQFF.

This clonotype has only a few counts. This chain joins TRBV25-1 and TRBJ2-7, with TRBD1 identical over 9 bases. The germline V gene encodes CDR1 MGHDK and CDR2 SYGVNS. This CDR3 region has 14 residues. Trimming at V came to 6 bases and at J to 2 bases, leaving 5 bases not matched to a gene. Here the CDR3 reads CASSSTGGAYEQYF. CDR3 DNA: TGTGCCAGCAGCTCGACAGGGGGAGCCTACGAGCAGTACTTC.

V and J are TRBV12-3 or TRBV12-4 and TRBJ2-7; D is possibly TRBD2 (6 bases). Trimming took 6 bases from V and 9 from J, leaving 12 bases between them. The CDR3 length is 11 residues. The CDR3 DNA reads TGTGCCAGCAGCCGTATGGGAGGGCAGTACTTC. Translated, it gives CASSRMGGQYF.

This clonotype was detected ten times or more. CDR3 coding DNA: TGTGCCAGCTCACCAGGCGAAAACATTCAGTACTTC. Translation gives CASSPGENIQYF. The chain couples TRBV18 to TRBJ2-4, with no clear D. CDR3 size: 12 residues. Trimming removed 2 bases from V and 5 bases from J, with 4 bases in between. Germline loops: CDR1 KGHSH, CDR2 LQKENI.

This clonotype was detected a few times. CDR3 amino acids: CATSRDQGSGNQPQHF. The CDR3 DNA sequence: TGTGCCACCAGCAGAGATCAAGGGTCGGGCAATCAGCCCCAGCATTTT. This sequence joins TRBV15 and TRBJ1-5; no definite D call. Germline lookup yields CDR1 LNHNV and CDR2 YYDKDF (reference sequence). The CDR3 consists of 16 residues. With 0 bases removed from V and 2 bases from J, the gap between germline ends came to 11 bases.

This clonotype was counted only a few times. The chain links TRBV4-2 to TRBJ2-3, with 14 bases lining up with TRBD2. V gave up 4 bases and J gave up 2 bases; unmatched junction bases: 2. CDR1 and CDR2 from the germline V gene are LGHNA and YNFKEQ. The CDR3 runs 16 residues. The CDR3 is CASSRTSGGFTDTQYF. The CDR3 DNA follows: TGTGCCAGCAGCCGGACTAGCGGGGGGTTCACAGATACGCAGTATTTT.

The chain carries TRBV4-1 and TRBJ2-2, with TRBD2 identical over 9 bases. The CDR3 covers 16 residues. Germline V gene sequence: CDR1 MGHRA, CDR2 YSYEKL. The V segment lost 4 bases and the J segment 7 bases; nucleotides outside the gene matches: 10. CDR3 nucleotide sequence: TGCGCCAGCAGCCCCTCTGGGCGGGGGGGCTTCGGGGAGCTGTTTTTT. This codes for CASSPSGRGGFGELFF.

In this sample, this clonotype turned up once. The chain links TRBV5-6 to TRBJ2-7; unclear D gene. The V end lost 0 bases, the J end lost 4 bases, and 11 bases lay between the germline ends. Per germline, CDR1 SGHDT and CDR2 YYEEEE. CDR3 size: 14 residues. The CDR3 here is CASSLVGFRYEQYV. CDR3 sequence (DNA): TGTGCCAGCAGCTTGGTGGGTTTCAGATACGAGCAGTACGTC.

This clonotype occurred once. V gene TRBV4-2 combines with J gene TRBJ1-1; D is possibly TRBD1 (6 bases). Germline V lookup: CDR1 LGHNA, CDR2 YNFKEQ. This CDR3 has 12 residues. Trimming pared 4 bases from V and 10 bases from J, leaving 13 bases between. The DNA of the CDR3 is TGTGCCAGCAGCCCCACAGGGAAGGGAGCTTTCTTT. It translates to CASSPTGKGAFF.

The rearrangement uses TRBV6-6 and TRBJ2-6; unclear D gene. CDR3 length equals 14 residues. CDR1 and CDR2 from the germline V gene are MNHNY and SVGAGI (reference sequence). Trimming stripped 6 bases from V and 3 bases from J, with 9 bases between. DNA for the CDR3: TGTGCCAGCAGCCTACTCCTTGGGGCCAACGTCCTGACTTTC. Encoded protein: CASSLLLGANVLTF.

CDR3 region: CASSVAEVGGSTDTQYF. The CDR3 coding sequence is TGTGCCAGCAGCGTAGCAGAGGTTGGGGGAAGCACAGATACGCAGTATTTT. The chain uses TRBV9 and TRBJ2-3; D may be TRBD1 or TRBD2 (5 bases each). V lost 0 bases and J lost 0, with 14 bases in between. The germline V gene encodes CDR1 SGDLS and CDR2 YYNGEE. This CDR3 comprises 17 residues.

The CDR3, as DNA: TGTGCCAGCAGCTTAGCGCAGGGCGGGGATGGCTACACCTTC. It specifies CASSLAQGGDGYTF. The chain recombines TRBV7-9 with TRBJ1-2; maybe TRBD1 (5 bases). Germline loops: CDR1 SEHNR, CDR2 FQNEAQ (reference sequence). This CDR3 is built from 14 residues. V gave up 0 bases and J gave up 6 bases, with 11 bases separating them.

V is TRBV4-2 and J is TRBJ2-1; 7 positions match TRBD2. This CDR3 has 14 amino acids. Trimming removed 3 bases from V and 5 bases from J; junction bases left unmatched: 4. Per the germline V gene, CDR1 is LGHNA and CDR2 is YNFKEQ. The CDR3 here is CASSQGEGNNEQFF. In DNA form, the CDR3 reads TGTGCCAGCAGCCAGGGGGAGGGAAACAATGAGCAGTTCTTC.

The rearrangement joins TRBV9 to TRBJ2-2, with 8 bases identical to TRBD1. The CDR3 is 15 amino acids. In germline, CDR1 is SGDLS, CDR2 YYNGEE. V was pared by 4 bases and J by 4 bases, with 6 bases of the junction left unmatched. The CDR3 loop is CASSPSGGGTGELFF. The CDR3 bases are TGTGCCAGCAGCCCCTCAGGGGGCGGCACCGGGGAGCTGTTTTTT.

This clonotype appeared a few times. This rearrangement joins TRBV15 to TRBJ2-7; 9 bases are shared with TRBD2. Germline CDR1 is LNHNV and CDR2 is YYDKDF (reference sequence). The CDR3 contains 16 residues. V shed 0 bases, J shed 2 bases, and the junction held 5 bases outside the gene matches. CDR3 coding DNA: TGTGCCACCAGCAGAGATTCGGCTAGCGGGGCCTACGAGCAGTACTTC. It translates to CATSRDSASGAYEQYF. Full variable domain (rest looked up from reference TRBV15 and TRBJ2-7): DAMVIQNPRYQVTQFGKPVTLSCSQTLNHNVMYWYQQKSSQAPKLLFHYYDKDFNNEADTPDNFQSRRPNTSFCFLDIRSPGLGDTAMYLCATSRDSASGAYEQYFGPGTRLTVT.

J is TRBJ2-5 and V is TRBV5-6; no definite D call. The V and J ends lost 1 base and 5 bases respectively, with 12 bases between them. Germline lookup yields CDR1 SGHDT and CDR2 YYEEEE. There are 14 residues in the CDR3. In nucleotides, the CDR3 is TGTGCCAGCAGCTTGTTGGCGCGCTGGGAGACCCAGTACTTC. This encodes CASSLLARWETQYF.

V and J are TRBV27 and TRBJ2-7; D not certain. Between the trimmed V and J ends, which lost 5 bases and 2 bases, there was a span of 13 bases. Germline lookup yields CDR1 MNHEY and CDR2 SMNVEV (reference sequence). CDR3 length: 14 residues. In DNA form, the CDR3 reads TGTGCCAGCAGTCCGAGAGTACAAACCTACGAGCAGTACTTC. Residues: CASSPRVQTYEQYF.

This rearrangement joins TRBV7-2 to TRBJ2-2; 8 bases map to TRBD2. Germline V gives CDR1 SGHTA, CDR2 FQGNSA. The CDR3 has 15 residues. The J segment lost 6 bases and the V segment lost 5 bases, leaving 8 bases of the junction unmatched. The CDR3, as DNA: TGTGCCAGCAGCCCAGGCGGGGGGCGGGCCGGGGAGCTGTTTTTT. Translation: CASSPGGGRAGELFF.

This clonotype was seen a few times. V is TRBV11-2 and J is TRBJ2-2; D call uncertain. The germline V and J ends were trimmed by 4 bases and 3 bases, with 6 bases remaining between them. Germline V lookup: CDR1 SGHAT, CDR2 FQNNGV. The CDR3 totals 13 residues. DNA for the CDR3: TGTGCCAGCAGCTCGACGTACACCGGGGAGCTGTTTTTT. It encodes CASSSTYTGELFF.